This TCR beta chain was sequenced in a study of T cells in Graves' hyperthyroidism and ophthalmopathy. V shed 1 base and J shed 7 bases, with 7 bases lying between them. The CDR3 extends over 11 amino acids. Germline lookup yields CDR1 SQVTM and CDR2 ANQGSEA. In its sample, this clonotype was seen many times. Amplification yielded TCR beta CDR3 regions, with RNA transcripts as the source. Primed by the HTBI set, a first-round RT-PCR was run on the TCR CDR3. TCRdb reprocessed the multiplex PCR reads with MiXCR, giving one entry per CDR3 protein. The sample contains over 650,000 distinct CDR3 sequences, over 40% of which appear only once.

The sample was peripheral blood or thyroid tissue (not recorded which). This sequence joins TRBV29-1 and TRBJ1-1; no clear D. This clonotype was sampled from an adult man with Graves' disease, either hyperthyroidism or ophthalmopathy (not recorded which). Here the CDR3 reads CSVEAANEAFF. CDR3 in DNA: TGCAGCGTTGAAGCAGCAAATGAAGCTTTCTTT.